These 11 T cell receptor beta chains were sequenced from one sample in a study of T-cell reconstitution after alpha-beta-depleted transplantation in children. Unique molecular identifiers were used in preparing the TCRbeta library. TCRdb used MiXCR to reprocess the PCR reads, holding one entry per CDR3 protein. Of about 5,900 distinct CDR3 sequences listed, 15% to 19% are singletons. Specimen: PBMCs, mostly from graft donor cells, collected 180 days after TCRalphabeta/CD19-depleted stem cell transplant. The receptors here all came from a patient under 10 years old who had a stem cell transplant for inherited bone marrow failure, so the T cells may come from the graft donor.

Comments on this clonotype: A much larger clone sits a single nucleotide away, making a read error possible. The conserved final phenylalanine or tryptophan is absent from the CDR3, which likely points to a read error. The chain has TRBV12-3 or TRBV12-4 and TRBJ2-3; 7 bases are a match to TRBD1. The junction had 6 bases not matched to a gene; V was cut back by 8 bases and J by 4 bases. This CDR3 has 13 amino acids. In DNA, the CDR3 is TGTGCCAGCGATACAGGGGTGGCAGATACGCAGTATTCT. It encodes CASDTGVADTQYS.

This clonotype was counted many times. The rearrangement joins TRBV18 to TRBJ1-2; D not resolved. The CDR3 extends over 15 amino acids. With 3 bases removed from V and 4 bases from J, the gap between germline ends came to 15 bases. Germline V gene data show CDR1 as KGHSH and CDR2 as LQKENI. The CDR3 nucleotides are TGTGCCAGCTCACCTCCGGGGTCCCGCTCCTATGGCTACACCTTC. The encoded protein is CASSPPGSRSYGYTF.

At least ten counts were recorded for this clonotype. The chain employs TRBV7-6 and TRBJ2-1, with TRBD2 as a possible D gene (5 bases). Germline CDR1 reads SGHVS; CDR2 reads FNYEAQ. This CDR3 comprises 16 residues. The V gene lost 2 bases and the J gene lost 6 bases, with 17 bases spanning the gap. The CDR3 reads CASSLQPSRLFNEQFF. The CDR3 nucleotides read TGTGCCAGCAGCTTACAGCCTAGCCGACTTTTCAATGAGCAGTTCTTC.

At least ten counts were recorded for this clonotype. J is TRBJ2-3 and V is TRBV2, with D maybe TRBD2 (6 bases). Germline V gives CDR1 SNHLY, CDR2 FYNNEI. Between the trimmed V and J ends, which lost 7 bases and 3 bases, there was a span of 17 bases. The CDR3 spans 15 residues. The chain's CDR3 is CASIVRGPWTDTQYF. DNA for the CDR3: TGTGCCAGCATCGTGCGGGGACCCTGGACAGATACGCAGTATTTT.

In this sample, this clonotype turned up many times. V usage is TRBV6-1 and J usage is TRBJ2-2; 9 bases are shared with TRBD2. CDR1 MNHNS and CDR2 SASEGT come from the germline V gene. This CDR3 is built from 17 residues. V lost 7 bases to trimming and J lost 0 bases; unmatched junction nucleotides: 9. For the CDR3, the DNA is TGTGCCAGCACCCTGAGCGGGAGGACCGCGAACACCGGGGAGCTGTTTTTT. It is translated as CASTLSGRTANTGELFF.

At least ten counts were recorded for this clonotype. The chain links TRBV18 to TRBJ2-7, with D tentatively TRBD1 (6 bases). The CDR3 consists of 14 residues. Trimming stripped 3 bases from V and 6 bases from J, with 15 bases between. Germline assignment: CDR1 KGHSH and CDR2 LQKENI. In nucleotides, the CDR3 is TGTGCCAGCTCACCCTTTCAGCAGGGGTCCGAGCAGTACTTC. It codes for CASSPFQQGSEQYF.

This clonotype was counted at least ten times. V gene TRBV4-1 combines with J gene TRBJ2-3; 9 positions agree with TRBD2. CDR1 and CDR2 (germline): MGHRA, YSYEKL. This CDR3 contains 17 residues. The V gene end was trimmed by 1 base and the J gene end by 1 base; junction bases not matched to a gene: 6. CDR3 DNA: TGCGCCAGCAGCCAAGGAGGAGCGGGGGGCGGCACAGATACGCAGTATTTT. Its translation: CASSQGGAGGGTDTQYF.

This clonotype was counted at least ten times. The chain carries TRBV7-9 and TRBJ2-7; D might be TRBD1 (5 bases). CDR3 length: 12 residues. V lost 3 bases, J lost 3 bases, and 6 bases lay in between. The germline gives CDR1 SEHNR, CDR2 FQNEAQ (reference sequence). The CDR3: CASSFGHYEQYF. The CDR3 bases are TGTGCCAGCAGCTTTGGACACTACGAGCAGTACTTC. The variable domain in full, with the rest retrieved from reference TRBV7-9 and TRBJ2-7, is DTGVSQNPRHKITKRGQNVTFRCDPISEHNRLYWYRQTLGQGPEFLTYFQNEAQLEKSRLLSDRFSAERPKGSFSTLEIQRTEQGDSAMYLCASSFGHYEQYFGPGTRLTVT.

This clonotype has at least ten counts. CDR3 DNA sequence: TGCGCCAGCAGCCTGGACAGGGGCTACGAGCAGTACTTC. Its protein product is CASSLDRGYEQYF. The V call is TRBV5-1, the J call TRBJ2-7, with TRBD1 identical over 9 bases. Trimming removed 4 bases from V and 3 bases from J; junction bases left unmatched: 2. The CDR3 sequence is 13 residues long. The V gene's germline CDR1 is SGHRS and CDR2 YFSETQ.

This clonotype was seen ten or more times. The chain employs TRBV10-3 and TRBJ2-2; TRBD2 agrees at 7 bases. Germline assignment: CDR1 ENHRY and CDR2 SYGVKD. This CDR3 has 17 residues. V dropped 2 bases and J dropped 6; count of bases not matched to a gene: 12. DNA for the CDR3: TGTGCCATCAGTGAGGTCCTAGCGGCTCAGAGGGCCGGGGAGCTGTTTTTT. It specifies CAISEVLAAQRAGELFF.

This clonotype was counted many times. The CDR3 protein is CATRGLAATQETQYF. The CDR3 bases are TGTGCCACCAGAGGACTAGCGGCAACCCAAGAGACCCAGTACTTC. The chain carries TRBV6-1 and TRBJ2-5, with TRBD2 identical over 10 bases. In germline, CDR1 is MNHNS, CDR2 SASEGT. The CDR3 length is 15 residues. V lost 10 bases to trimming and J lost 1 base; unmatched junction nucleotides: 9.